The following is a T cell receptor (beta chain) sequence with its context. What it binds is unknown. TCRdb re-analysed the RT-PCR reads in MiXCR, keeping a single row per CDR3 protein. The table includes roughly 700,000 distinct CDR3 sequences, approximately 14% detected once. The sample belongs to a study of response to subunit inactivated influenza vaccine. Study-wide results and limits: Authors suggested each seasonal influenza vaccination recruits few new T cells.

Germline V gene lookup returns CDR1 MNHEY and CDR2 SMNVEV (reference sequence). The CDR3 totals 14 residues. The V gene lost 5 bases and the J gene lost 9 bases, with 17 bases spanning the gap. This chain links TRBV27 with TRBJ1-5; D is unresolved. This sample comprised PBMCs from blood, obtained about 14 days before vaccination. The receptor's source is a man aged 45 to 65 who received an inactivated influenza vaccine. CDR3 protein: CASSPGDLDGPQHF. Here the CDR3 DNA reads TGTGCCAGCAGTCCCGGGGATCTGGATGGGCCCCAGCATTTT.